The present entry profiles one TCR beta chain with its context. The antigen remains undetermined. This sample was included in a study of cytomegalovirus exposure and HLA in healthy donors. The ends were cut back, 1 base at V and 2 bases at J, with 7 bases in the middle. The CDR3 contains 14 residues. The V gene's germline CDR1 is MGHRA and CDR2 YSYEKL. PCR primers comprised 60 Vbeta and 13 Jbeta primers. Produced via immunoSEQ multiplex PCR; TCRdb's table is partial and in-frame only. The sample consists of roughly 190,000 clones, approximately 70% of them appearing once. General study findings and limits: Near-uniform donor sequencing depth was presumed by presence/absence analyses.

The rearrangement uses TRBV4-1 and TRBJ2-3; D call uncertain. Sequenced material: PBMCs. This sequence originates from a woman younger than 45 in good health and CMV-seronegative. CDR3 DNA sequence: TGCGCCAGCAGCCAAGTCGAGAACACAGATACGCAGTATTTT. The encoded protein is CASSQVENTDTQYF.